This T cell receptor (beta chain) originates from a study of blood T cell repertoires in COVID-19. The repertoire was sequenced with immunoSEQ multiplex PCR; TCRdb's copy has only in-frame clones and lacks some. The data show about 100,000 clones, with less than 75% seen just once and more than 1.5% held by the top ten. Germline V gene lookup returns CDR1 KGHSH and CDR2 LQKENI. V lost 2 bases to trimming and J lost 1 base, with 8 bases between them. The CDR3 sequence is 14 residues long. This sequence joins TRBV18 and TRBJ1-1; D not certain. The sample taken for sequencing was peripheral blood. This clonotype was sampled from a woman aged 40 to 50 with acute or convalescent COVID-19. The CDR3, as DNA: TGTGCCAGCTCACCAGCGGGATCGAACACTGAAGCTTTCTTT. Its translation: CASSPAGSNTEAFF.